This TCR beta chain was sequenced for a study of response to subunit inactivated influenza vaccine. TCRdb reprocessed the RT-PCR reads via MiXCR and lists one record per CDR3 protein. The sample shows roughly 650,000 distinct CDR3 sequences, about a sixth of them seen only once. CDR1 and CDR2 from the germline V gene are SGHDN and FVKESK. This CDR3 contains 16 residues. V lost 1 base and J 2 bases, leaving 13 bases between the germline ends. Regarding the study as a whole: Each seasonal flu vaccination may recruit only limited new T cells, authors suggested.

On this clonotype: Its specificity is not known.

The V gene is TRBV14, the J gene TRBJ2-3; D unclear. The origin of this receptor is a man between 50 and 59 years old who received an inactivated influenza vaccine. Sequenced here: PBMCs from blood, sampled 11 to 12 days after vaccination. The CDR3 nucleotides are TGTGCCAGCAGCCAAGTCGGCGGAGACTTCACAGATACGCAGTATTTT. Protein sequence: CASSQVGGDFTDTQYF.